This TCR beta chain emerged from a study of regulatory T cells in long-lasting Graves disease. CDR3 length equals 14 residues. CDR1 is SNHLY and CDR2 is FYNNEI in the germline V gene. Trimming took 4 bases from V and 0 from J, leaving 9 bases between them. Researchers made TCR beta libraries by using iRepertoire HTBI primers and running Arm-PCR on CDR3 regions. TCRdb recomputed calls from the multiplex PCR reads with MiXCR, one row per CDR3 protein. This table has about 500,000 distinct CDR3 sequences, 12% appearing once. Noted time point: newly diagnosed GD, antithyroid drugs for less than 3 months. Scientists built the TCR library using RNA that was extracted from PBMCs. The data also belong to a second study, concerning T cells in Graves' hyperthyroidism and ophthalmopathy. That publication notes: Classification by a 13 V-J model distinguished ophthalmopathy from stable hyperthyroidism.

The chain joins TRBV2 to TRBJ2-5; no reliable D call. This TCR came from a woman aged 25 to 39 with Graves disease. The sequencing here drew on peripheral blood mononuclear cells (PBMCs), taken at new diagnosis, from a patient treated with antithyroid drugs. The CDR3 DNA sequence: TGTGCCAGCAGTGCATGGACGGACCAAGAGACCCAGTACTTC. Amino acids: CASSAWTDQETQYF.